The sequence of this TCR beta chain was determined in a study of shared clonotypes between healthy human individuals. Study at large: The plates for each donor numbered three CD4 naive, three CD4 memory, two CD8 naive and one CD8 memory.

Study-level points and caveats: Expectations were that clonotype sharing among donors would be affected by sequencing depth.

Donors had no recently reported acute infections or vaccinations and were HIV-negative. Researchers partitioned CD4+ cells into CD45RA+ naive and CD45RA-negative memory subsets. A few counts support this clone. No antigen is known for it. Sequencing was performed with immunoSEQ multiplex PCR; in TCRdb, only in-frame clones are kept and a portion is missing. The profile covers over a million clones, with about 76% appearing a single time and about 1.5% taken by the ten largest. From germline, CDR1 is MNHNS and CDR2 SASEGT. The CDR3 spans 11 residues. V dropped 6 bases and J dropped 5 bases, with 4 bases sitting between them.

This clonotype was obtained from a man aged 18 to 30 in good health. The chain links TRBV6-1 to TRBJ2-2; the D is unclear. The source material was memory CD4+ T cells sorted from blood. Stated subset: CD45RA-negative fraction. This CDR3 is CASSLTGELFF. Written as DNA, the CDR3 is TGTGCCAGCAGCCTAACCGGGGAGCTGTTTTTT.